Listed here are 8 T cell receptor beta chains from one sample, sequenced in a study of T cell responses to AZD1222 COVID-19 vaccine. Sequencing was performed with immunoSEQ multiplex PCR; in TCRdb, only in-frame clones are kept and a portion is missing. This sample has 77,000 or so clones, with 92% found just once. Sequencing was performed on peripheral blood, taken on day 0 of MenACWY control vaccination. Source of these receptors: an adult in good health.

V is TRBV6-5 and J is TRBJ2-7; 10 nucleotides align to TRBD1. Germline-derived CDR1 and CDR2 are MNHEY and SVGAGI. The CDR3 loop spans 14 amino acids. The junction had 4 bases not matched to a gene; V was cut back by 6 bases and J by 2 bases. This chain's CDR3 is CASSKTGGAYEQYF. DNA for the CDR3: TGTGCCAGCAGCAAGACAGGGGGCGCCTACGAGCAGTACTTC.

The CDR3 is CASSLQAGDAEAFF. CDR3 coding DNA: TGTGCCAGCAGCTTGCAGGCGGGCGACGCTGAAGCTTTCTTT. V is TRBV7-2 and J is TRBJ1-1; no definite D call. CDR1 is SGHTA, CDR2 FQGNSA, per germline. V was cut by 3 bases and J by 6 bases, with 14 bases left in between. This CDR3 region has 14 residues.

The genes are TRBV5-6 and TRBJ1-1; tentatively, D is TRBD1 (6 bases). CDR1 is SGHDT and CDR2 is YYEEEE in the germline V gene. The CDR3 spans 16 residues. V shed 0 bases and J shed 11 bases, with 23 bases lying between them. The chain's CDR3 is CASSLGQAQGQTRAFF. Written as DNA, the CDR3 is TGTGCCAGCAGCTTGGGACAGGCGCAGGGCCAAACTAGGGCTTTCTTT.

The rearrangement uses TRBV18 and TRBJ2-3; D perhaps matches TRBD2 (6 bases). The germline V gene encodes CDR1 KGHSH and CDR2 LQKENI. V lost 6 bases, J lost 2 bases, and 12 bases lay in between. The CDR3 covers 14 residues. CDR3 coding DNA: TGTGCCAGCTCCCCTAGGGACTTCACAGATACGCAGTATTTT. It is translated as CASSPRDFTDTQYF.

This rearrangement joins TRBV14 to TRBJ2-7; D remains unclear. The germline CDR1 and CDR2 sequences are SGHDN and FVKESK. CDR3 size: 13 residues. The V gene lost 0 bases and the J gene lost 6 bases, with 9 bases spanning the gap. The CDR3 coding sequence is TGTGCCAGCAGCCAAGACAGTTTCTCCGAGCAGTACTTC. Amino acids: CASSQDSFSEQYF.

The chain joins TRBV6-2 or TRBV6-3 to TRBJ2-1, with 13 bases fitting TRBD2. The junction had 10 bases not matched to a gene; V was cut back by 0 bases and J by 2 bases. Germline assignment: CDR1 MNHEY and CDR2 SVGEGT. The CDR3 totals 20 residues. The DNA for the CDR3 is TGTGCCAGCAGTTACTCCCTGACTAGCGGGGGGACCAACACCTACAATGAGCAGTTCTTC. It is translated as CASSYSLTSGGTNTYNEQFF.

Comments on this clone: No DNA is shown, since the ends of the CDR3 on it are uncertain; the CDR3 is the one TCRdb lists. The chain uses TRBV18 and TRBJ1-1. The CDR3 is made up of 21 amino acids, end residues included. Per the germline V gene, CDR1 is KGHSH and CDR2 is LQKENI. Here the CDR3 reads CASSGGYGTLKLSLVVSEAFF.

This clone was detected only once. The rearrangement uses TRBV5-6 and TRBJ2-2; no firm D call. Germline V gene data show CDR1 as SGHDT and CDR2 as YYEEEE. Trimming took 4 bases from V and 8 from J, leaving 9 bases between them. The CDR3 has 12 residues. CDR3 region: CASSLNWGELFF. CDR3 nucleotides: TGTGCCAGCAGCCTAAACTGGGGGGAGCTGTTTTTT.